The 31 T cell receptor beta chains below come from one sample, sequenced in a study of shared clonotypes between healthy human individuals. Here immunoSEQ multiplex PCR was the method, and the copy in TCRdb shows in-frame clones only, minus some. Of about 95,000 clones in the sample, under 80% are singletons; the top ten hold around 41%. Sequenced: memory CD8+ T cells sorted from blood. The subset denotes: CD45RO+ cells pooled with CCR7-negative TemRA cells. These receptors originate from a man between 25 and 39 years old in good health.

This clone was observed once. The rearrangement uses TRBV9 and TRBJ2-7; unclear D gene. The CDR3 loop spans 13 amino acids. The ends were cut back, 0 bases at V and 6 bases at J, with 10 bases in the middle. Per germline, CDR1 SGDLS and CDR2 YYNGEE. CDR3 loop: CASSVAQRSEQYF. Here the CDR3 DNA reads TGTGCCAGCAGCGTAGCCCAGCGTTCCGAGCAGTACTTC.

This clone came up a few times. The chain has TRBV7-9 and TRBJ2-3; 9 nucleotides match TRBD2. The CDR3 loop spans 17 amino acids. V was pared by 3 bases and J by 1 base, with 8 bases of the junction left unmatched. Per germline, CDR1 SEHNR and CDR2 FQNEAQ (reference sequence). CDR3 in DNA: TGTGCCAGCAGCTTCCCGACTAGCGGAATCGGCACAGATACGCAGTATTTT. It is translated as CASSFPTSGIGTDTQYF.

The chain joins TRBV5-1 to TRBJ1-1; TRBD1 matches at 9 bases. This CDR3 has 16 amino acids. Germline V lookup: CDR1 SGHRS, CDR2 YFSETQ. Unmatched junction bases numbered 10, after V lost 0 bases and J lost 7 bases. DNA of the CDR3: TGCGCCAGCAGCTTGGATCCCCTTACAGGGGGCAATGAAGCTTTCTTT. This codes for CASSLDPLTGGNEAFF.

The chain recombines TRBV5-1 with TRBJ2-1; 14 positions match TRBD2. The CDR3 has 15 amino acids. Germline V lookup: CDR1 SGHRS, CDR2 YFSETQ. Trimming cost V 3 bases and J 6 bases; bases outside gene matches: 2. The CDR3 sequence: CASSWTSGGFNEQFF. The CDR3, as DNA: TGCGCCAGCAGCTGGACTAGCGGGGGGTTCAATGAGCAGTTCTTC.

The chain couples TRBV6-5 to TRBJ2-5, with 8 bases that match TRBD2. Per germline, CDR1 MNHEY and CDR2 SVGAGI. The CDR3 extends over 16 amino acids. V lost 4 bases and J lost 2; bases outside the gene matches: 9. CDR3 sequence (DNA): TGTGCCAGCAGTTCATTTCATAGCGGGACTCAAGAGACCCAGTACTTC. As protein: CASSSFHSGTQETQYF.

This clone has just a few counts. The V gene is TRBV11-2, the J gene TRBJ2-7; 7 bases line up with TRBD1. This CDR3 has 13 residues. Trimming cost V 8 bases and J 0 bases; bases outside gene matches: 4. CDR1 is SGHAT, CDR2 FQNNGV, per germline. The CDR3, as DNA: TGTGCCAGCGAGGGGGCAGCCTCCTACGAGCAGTACTTC. This sequence encodes CASEGAASYEQYF.

The chain is built from TRBV5-1 and TRBJ2-3, with D hard to call. The germline V and J ends were trimmed by 2 bases and 3 bases, with 7 bases remaining between them. Germline V CDR1 and CDR2: SGHRS, YFSETQ. The CDR3 consists of 13 residues. CDR3 sequence (DNA): TGCGCCAGCAGCTTCGTGCTAACAGATACGCAGTATTTT. Its translation: CASSFVLTDTQYF.

The gene calls are TRBV13 and TRBJ2-5, with 7 bases fitting TRBD1. Germline lookup yields CDR1 PRHDT and CDR2 FYEKMQ (reference sequence). The CDR3 is 15 amino acids. V gave up 5 bases and J gave up 1 base; unmatched junction bases: 7. Here the CDR3 DNA reads TGTGCCAGCAGCACCCGGGACAGAGGCCAAGAGACCCAGTACTTC. Translated: CASSTRDRGQETQYF.

This clone was found a few times. This chain connects TRBV5-4 to TRBJ2-2; 9 positions match TRBD2. The CDR3 has 17 residues. Looked up from germline, CDR1 is SGHNT and CDR2 is YYREEE (reference sequence). The V segment lost 4 bases and the J segment 2 bases; nucleotides outside the gene matches: 9. This CDR3 reads CASSPSTSGLNTGELFF. The CDR3 nucleotides are TGTGCCAGCAGCCCTAGTACTAGCGGGTTAAACACCGGGGAGCTGTTTTTT. Full variable domain (remainder filled in from reference TRBV5-4 and TRBJ2-2): ETGVTQSPTHLIKTRGQQVTLRCSSQSGHNTVSWYQQALGQGPQFIFQYYREEENGRGNFPPRFSGLQFPNYSSELNVNALELDDSALYLCASSPSTSGLNTGELFFGEGSRLTVL.

The rearrangement uses TRBV5-8 and TRBJ1-3; D not certain. Germline V gene lookup returns CDR1 SGHTS and CDR2 YDEGEE. The V gene lost 4 bases and the J gene lost 4 bases, with 12 bases spanning the gap. The CDR3 is 14 amino acids. The CDR3 sequence is CASSPRLRGNTIYF. CDR3 nucleotide sequence: TGTGCCAGCAGCCCCCGTCTCCGCGGAAACACCATATATTTT.

The chain employs TRBV28 and TRBJ2-5; D call uncertain. Germline CDR1 MDHEN, CDR2 SYDVKM. V was pared by 1 base and J by 1 base, with 13 bases between. The CDR3 is made up of 16 amino acids. The CDR3 here is CASSLSPLESQETQYF. The CDR3 DNA follows: TGTGCCAGCAGTTTATCTCCGTTAGAAAGCCAAGAGACCCAGTACTTC. The whole variable domain, filled in from reference TRBV28 and TRBJ2-5, reads DVKVTQSSRYLVKRTGEKVFLECVQDMDHENMFWYRQDPGLGLRLIYFSYDVKMKEKGDIPEGYSVSREKKERFSLILESASTNQTSMYLCASSLSPLESQETQYFGPGTRLLVL.

This rearrangement joins TRBV6-6 to TRBJ2-7, with no clear D. V gave up 6 bases and J gave up 3 bases, with 9 bases separating them. The CDR3 has 12 amino acids. Germline V lookup: CDR1 MNHNY, CDR2 SVGAGI (reference sequence). In nucleotides, the CDR3 is TGTGCCAGCAGGAGGCTGGACTACGAGCAGTACTTC. This translates into CASRRLDYEQYF.

The J gene is TRBJ1-3, the V gene TRBV2, with D hard to call. Looked up from germline, CDR1 is SNHLY and CDR2 is FYNNEI. Between the trimmed V and J ends, which lost 1 base and 0 bases, there was a span of 16 bases. The CDR3 sequence is 18 residues long. The CDR3 loop reads CASSEVASGPSSGNTIYF. The CDR3 nucleotides are TGTGCCAGCAGTGAAGTTGCGTCGGGCCCGAGCTCTGGAAACACCATATATTTT.

The J gene is TRBJ2-1, the V gene TRBV28, with D perhaps TRBD1 (5 bases). This CDR3 comprises 15 residues. The ends were cut back, 5 bases at V and 1 base at J, with 12 bases in the middle. CDR1 is MDHEN and CDR2 is SYDVKM in the germline V gene. The CDR3 DNA reads as TGTGCCAGCAGTGTACTCGACAGATCCTACAATGAGCAGTTCTTC. The encoded protein is CASSVLDRSYNEQFF.

Only one count was recorded for this clone. A much bigger clone sits one base away, suggesting this may be a read error. The chain recombines TRBV2 with TRBJ2-4; 9 bases map to TRBD1. Germline CDR1 is SNHLY and CDR2 is FYNNEI. This CDR3 spans 16 amino acids. The CDR3 protein is CVSRKDRGGTKNIQYF. CDR3 nucleotide sequence: TGTGTCAGCAGGAAGGACAGGGGCGGAACCAAAAACATTCAGTACTTC.

The CDR3 loop is CASSYSSRGNTEAFF. The CDR3 DNA follows: TGTGCCAGCAGTTACTCTTCCAGGGGGAACACTGAAGCTTTCTTT. The rearrangement joins TRBV6-6 to TRBJ1-1; D may be TRBD1 (6 bases). Trimming stripped 0 bases from V and 1 base from J, with 9 bases between. The CDR3 totals 15 residues. Germline V gene data show CDR1 as MNHNY and CDR2 as SVGAGI (reference sequence).

This chain connects TRBV7-9 to TRBJ2-2; D gene unclear. The germline V gene encodes CDR1 SEHNR and CDR2 FQNEAQ (reference sequence). This CDR3 is 14 amino acids long. Trimming shortened V by 5 bases and J by 3 bases, and 10 bases separated the two germline ends. CDR3 in amino acids: CASSLGQYTGELFF. The CDR3 DNA reads TGTGCCAGCAGCCTCGGCCAATACACCGGGGAGCTGTTTTTT.

The sample holds a few counts of this clone. This chain links TRBV27 with TRBJ1-2; 12 positions agree with TRBD1. With 2 bases clipped from V and 3 bases from J, the junction kept 1 base outside the gene matches. This CDR3 has 15 residues. In germline, CDR1 is MNHEY, CDR2 SMNVEV (reference sequence). CDR3 DNA: TGTGCCAGCAGTTTAGGGACAGGGGGCGACTATGGCTACACCTTC. It codes for CASSLGTGGDYGYTF.

This clone was recorded a few times. The rearrangement joins TRBV30 to TRBJ2-4; D might be TRBD2 (6 bases). Trimming took off 0 bases at V and 8 bases at J, with 14 bases between the two ends. The germline gives CDR1 GTSNPN, CDR2 SVGIG (reference sequence). The CDR3 is 14 residues long. The chain's CDR3 is CAWSVMGGGDIQYF. The CDR3 DNA reads TGTGCCTGGAGTGTAATGGGAGGTGGTGACATTCAGTACTTC.

The chain carries TRBV15 and TRBJ2-7; 12 positions agree with TRBD1. The CDR3 sequence is 14 residues long. The germline CDR1 and CDR2 sequences are LNHNV and YYDKDF (reference sequence). V shed 3 bases, J shed 5 bases, and the junction held 2 bases outside the gene matches. CDR3 region: CATSSGTGGNEQYF. CDR3 coding DNA: TGTGCCACCAGCAGTGGGACAGGGGGCAACGAGCAGTACTTC.

This rearrangement joins TRBV5-5 to TRBJ2-7; 8 bases map to TRBD2. V gave up 0 bases and J gave up 1 base; unmatched junction bases: 6. The CDR3 has 16 residues. Germline V gives CDR1 SGHKS, CDR2 YYEKEE (reference sequence). CDR3: CASSLVAGLTSYEQYF. CDR3 coding DNA: TGTGCCAGCAGCTTGGTAGCGGGATTAACTTCCTACGAGCAGTACTTC.

There are a few counts of this clone. The rearrangement links TRBV19 to TRBJ1-2; D unresolved. CDR1 is LNHDA and CDR2 is SQIVND in the germline V gene (reference sequence). The CDR3 sequence is 14 residues long. V was trimmed by 5 bases and J by 4 bases, leaving 14 bases between them. CDR3 amino acids: CASSVSGEVYGYTF. As DNA, the CDR3 is TGTGCCAGTAGTGTATCCGGGGAGGTCTATGGCTACACCTTC.

V is TRBV7-8 and J is TRBJ1-2, with TRBD1 as a possible D gene (6 bases). V gave up 5 bases and J gave up 2 bases, with 15 bases separating them. The CDR3 spans 15 residues. Germline V CDR1 and CDR2: SGHVS, FQNEAQ. CDR3 bases: TGTGCCAGCAGCCTAGATAGGGGGAGGAACTATGGCTACACCTTC. It is translated as CASSLDRGRNYGYTF.

This clone came up once. This rearrangement joins TRBV6-5 to TRBJ2-2; D perhaps matches TRBD2 (5 bases). Germline V gene data show CDR1 as MNHEY and CDR2 as SVGAGI. Trimming stripped 0 bases from V and 3 bases from J, with 5 bases between. The CDR3 spans 14 residues. For the CDR3, the DNA is TGTGCCAGCAGTTACTCAGCGGACACCGGGGAGCTGTTTTTT. It encodes CASSYSADTGELFF.

The count of this clone is one. V usage is TRBV9 and J usage is TRBJ1-2; D unresolved. The CDR3 has 15 amino acids. CDR1 is SGDLS and CDR2 is YYNGEE in the germline V gene. Trimming left V 4 bases short and J 3 bases short, with 16 bases between. This CDR3 reads CASSPSARVYYGYTF. The CDR3 DNA follows: TGTGCCAGCAGCCCGTCGGCAAGGGTTTACTATGGCTACACCTTC.

The chain carries TRBV7-1 and TRBJ2-6; no definite D call. TRBV7-1 is an open reading frame, and its role is uncertain. This CDR3 is 13 amino acids long. Deletions cut 6 bases from V and 5 bases from J, with 8 bases between. CDR3 sequence (DNA): TGTGCCAGCAGACAAAGTCGGGCCAACGTCCTGACTTTC. Translation: CASRQSRANVLTF.

The V and J genes are TRBV18 and TRBJ2-3, with 9 bases aligning to TRBD1. Germline CDR1 is KGHSH and CDR2 is LQKENI. Unmatched junction bases numbered 14, after V lost 4 bases and J lost 6 bases. The CDR3 is 17 amino acids. The CDR3 is CASSLPLTGGAEDTQYF. DNA for the CDR3: TGTGCCAGCTCACTTCCCTTAACAGGGGGCGCAGAGGATACGCAGTATTTT.

The sample holds many counts of this clone. V gene TRBV14 combines with J gene TRBJ2-1; D is ambiguous. This CDR3 has 15 residues. Deletions cut 0 bases from V and 2 bases from J, with 8 bases between. Germline CDR1 is SGHDN and CDR2 is FVKESK. This CDR3 is CASSQDITPYNEQFF. CDR3 DNA: TGTGCCAGCAGCCAAGACATTACCCCCTACAATGAGCAGTTCTTC. The full variable domain, completed using reference TRBV14 and TRBJ2-1, is EAGVTQFPSHSVIEKGQTVTLRCDPISGHDNLYWYRRVMGKEIKFLLHFVKESKQDESGMPNNRFLAERTGGTYSTLKVQPAELEDSGVYFCASSQDITPYNEQFFGPGTRLTVL.

This chain links TRBV6-4 with TRBJ1-1; 8 bases match TRBD1. The V segment lost 6 bases and the J segment 5 bases; nucleotides outside the gene matches: 8. Germline CDR1 MRHNA, CDR2 SNTAGT. This CDR3 comprises 14 residues. The CDR3 sequence: CASRTGTGGTEAFF. The CDR3 coding sequence is TGTGCCAGCAGGACCGGGACAGGAGGGACTGAAGCTTTCTTT.

The chain combines TRBV6-5 with TRBJ2-7; TRBD2 aligns across 7 bases. The germline gives CDR1 MNHEY, CDR2 SVGAGI. CDR3 length: 15 residues. V lost 5 bases to trimming and J lost 2 bases; unmatched junction nucleotides: 9. The CDR3 bases are TGTGCCAGCAGTGTCTCGCGGGAGACACCCTACGAGCAGTACTTC. Its translation is CASSVSRETPYEQYF.

The chain links TRBV7-6 to TRBJ2-1, with D perhaps TRBD1 (6 bases). This CDR3 comprises 13 residues. CDR1 SGHVS and CDR2 FNYEAQ come from the germline V gene. Trimming cost V 5 bases and J 5 bases, with 10 bases left between them. CDR3 sequence (DNA): TGTGCCAGCAGCCTACAGGGAAACAATGAGCAGTTCTTC. It specifies CASSLQGNNEQFF. Full variable domain (missing parts from reference TRBV7-6 and TRBJ2-1): GAGVSQSPRYKVTKRGQDVALRCDPISGHVSLYWYRQALGQGPEFLTYFNYEAQQDKSGLPNDRFSAERPEGSISTLTIQRTEQRDSAMYRCASSLQGNNEQFFGPGTRLTVL.